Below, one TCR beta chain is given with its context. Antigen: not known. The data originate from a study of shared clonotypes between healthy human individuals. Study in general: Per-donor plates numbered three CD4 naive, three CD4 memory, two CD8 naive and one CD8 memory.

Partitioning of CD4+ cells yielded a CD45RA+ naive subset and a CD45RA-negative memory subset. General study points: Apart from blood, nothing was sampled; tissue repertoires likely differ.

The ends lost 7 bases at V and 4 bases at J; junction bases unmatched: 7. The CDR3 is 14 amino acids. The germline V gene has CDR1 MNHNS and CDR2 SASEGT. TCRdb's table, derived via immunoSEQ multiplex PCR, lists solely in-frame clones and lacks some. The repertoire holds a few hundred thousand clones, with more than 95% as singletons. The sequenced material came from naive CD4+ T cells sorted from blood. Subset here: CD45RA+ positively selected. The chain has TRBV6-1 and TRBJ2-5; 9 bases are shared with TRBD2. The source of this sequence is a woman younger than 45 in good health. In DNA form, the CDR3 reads TGTGCCAGCACGGGCGGGAGGGTTCCAGAGACCCAGTACTTC. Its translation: CASTGGRVPETQYF.